Listed below are T cell receptor beta chains from one sample, sequenced in a study of T-cell reconstitution after alpha-beta-depleted transplantation in children. MiXCR was run by TCRdb on the PCR reads, yielding one entry per CDR3 protein. Among hundreds of thousands of distinct CDR3 sequences listed, roughly 15% were seen once. Sequenced here: PBMCs, mostly from graft donor cells, sampled 360 days after TCRalphabeta/CD19-depleted stem cell transplant. The origin of the receptors is a male patient younger than 18 who had a stem cell transplant for acute lymphoblastic leukemia, so the T cells may come from the graft donor. CDR3s include the opening cysteine and the closing phenylalanine or tryptophan. Each record gives: CDR3 protein, clone size, V gene, J gene. Clone size is not always given. Where it is, it says once, few, many or a class for expanded clones.

CASSQEVLAGYPFF	few	TRBV4-2	TRBJ2-1
CASSPLAGGRTDTQYF	few	TRBV7-9	TRBJ2-3
CASSLLLAGAGEQYF	-	TRBV4-1	TRBJ2-7
CSGRQGAGDTQYF	-	TRBV29-1	TRBJ2-3
CASSQGFGLTEAYF	-	TRBV3-1	TRBJ1-1
CASSLNAGFYEQYF	-	TRBV7-3	TRBJ2-7
CASSFGLAEGLYTDTQYF	few	TRBV5-1	TRBJ2-3
CSAPSGRKTSEQFF	-	TRBV20-1	TRBJ2-1
CASRTGPFNRTIQYF	-	TRBV5-1	TRBJ2-4
CASSEGPDQFYEQYF	few	TRBV5-1	TRBJ2-7
CASSSSFQQQVEYEQYF	-	TRBV12-3/TRBV12-4	TRBJ2-7
CASRRRLAGVADTQYF	many	TRBV12-3/TRBV12-4	TRBJ2-3
CASTLAGGRDTQYF	few	TRBV12-3/TRBV12-4	TRBJ2-3
CASSFIPGRNEQFF	many	TRBV12-3/TRBV12-4	TRBJ2-1
CASSPRTGTGELFF	few	TRBV5-1	TRBJ2-2
CAISESIAVAEAFF	-	TRBV10-3	TRBJ1-1
CASSLVPGDTEAFF	-	TRBV7-9	TRBJ1-1
CASSLWMTSGSGLEHPGELFF	-	TRBV5-4	TRBJ2-2
CASASGNQPQHF	-	TRBV19	TRBJ1-5
CSVSGTSGRAGYEQYF	-	TRBV29-1	TRBJ2-7
CASSKPGTGFSGANVLTF	-	TRBV2	TRBJ2-6
CSVEDPEREGGDTQYF	-	TRBV29-1	TRBJ2-3
CASRIAGVAYYEQYF	-	TRBV6-1	TRBJ2-7
CASSYSGTKGQETQYF	-	TRBV6-5	TRBJ2-5
CASSRVSPGHGSSYEQYF	-	TRBV4-1	TRBJ2-7
CASSESRTKTVAFF	few	TRBV10-2	TRBJ1-1
CASSSIANGDTQYF	many	TRBV27	TRBJ2-3
CASSSAHQRGAQETQYF	-	TRBV9	TRBJ2-5
CASRGLGFGQYF	few	TRBV19	TRBJ2-4
CSASRSGLAAGEQYF	few	TRBV20-1	TRBJ2-7
CASSSGDSYEQYF	many	TRBV27	TRBJ2-7
CATSEGASYEQYF	few	TRBV15	TRBJ2-7
CASKGLGRAVYNEQFF	-	TRBV6-1	TRBJ2-1
CATSTETGHSKAFF	-	TRBV15	TRBJ1-1